This T cell receptor (beta chain) was profiled in a study of OX40 agonist ivuxolimab in advanced cancers. About the study: The patients received ivuxolimab by intravenous route every 2 weeks at 0.01 to 10 mg/kg. Study-wide results and caveats: Clones of CD4+ and CD8+ blood T cells grew by week 6 at doses of 0.1 to 3.0 mg/kg. Clonal expansion in partial responders at 0.1-3.0 mg/kg ranked among the lowest.

About this clone: What it binds is unknown.

Trimming pared 6 bases from V and 0 bases from J, leaving 13 bases between. There are 15 residues in the CDR3. Germline CDR1 MNHNY, CDR2 SVGAGI (reference sequence). TCRdb keeps only in-frame clones here, not all; method: immunoSEQ multiplex PCR. The sample lists around 53,000 clones; almost 90% were seen once. The clonotype was recovered from an adult with an advanced solid tumor such as melanoma, head and neck, liver or kidney cancer. Sequencing was performed on CD4+ or CD8+ T cells sorted from blood, taken in a trial of the OX40 agonist ivuxolimab. The gene calls are TRBV6-6 and TRBJ2-3; D gene uncertain. The CDR3 reads CASSPVPPSTDTQYF. The CDR3 DNA sequence: TGTGCCAGCAGCCCTGTACCCCCGAGCACAGATACGCAGTATTTT.